The 19 T cell receptor beta chains below all came from one sample that was sequenced in a study of blood T cell repertoires in COVID-19. Sequencing was performed with immunoSEQ multiplex PCR; in TCRdb, only in-frame clones are kept and a portion is missing. The table lists 250,000 or so clones, approximately 86% of them singletons. The specimen sequenced was peripheral blood. These receptors were obtained from a man between 40 and 49 years old with active or convalescent COVID-19.

CDR3 DNA: TGTGCCAGTAGTATAGATTCCTCCCCGGGACTTGCCTACTCTGGGGCCAACGTCCTGACTTTC. It translates to CASSIDSSPGLAYSGANVLTF. The chain employs TRBV19 and TRBJ2-6, with D tentatively TRBD2 (6 bases). CDR1 is LNHDA, CDR2 SQIVND, per germline (reference sequence). Trimming stripped 0 bases from V and 0 bases from J, with 21 bases between. The CDR3 spans 21 residues.

The rearrangement links TRBV7-9 to TRBJ2-3; 9 bases line up with TRBD1. CDR3 length: 14 residues. The germline V gene encodes CDR1 SEHNR and CDR2 FQNEAQ (reference sequence). With V trimmed by 5 bases and J by 8 bases, 8 bases remained unmatched. Here the CDR3 DNA reads TGTGCCAGCAGCCCGACAGGGGGAAGGGGTACGCAGTATTTT. Protein sequence: CASSPTGGRGTQYF.

This clone was counted a few times. The gene calls are TRBV24-1 and TRBJ1-5; a possible D gene is TRBD1 (6 bases). Germline lookup yields CDR1 KGHDR and CDR2 SFDVKD. V was cut by 4 bases and J by 3 bases, with 33 bases left in between. CDR3 length equals 22 residues. This chain's CDR3 is CATSEQSGNRCRKQGPNQPQHF. DNA for the CDR3: TGTGCCACCAGTGAGCAATCTGGGAATCGGTGTAGGAAACAGGGTCCCAATCAGCCCCAGCATTTT.

The chain uses TRBV11-2 and TRBJ2-3; D is undetermined. The V end was cut by 8 bases, the J end by 3 bases, with 9 bases between. Per germline, CDR1 SGHAT and CDR2 FQNNGV. The CDR3 loop spans 12 amino acids. This CDR3 reads CASSPVTDTQYF. DNA of the CDR3: TGTGCCAGCTCCCCCGTGACAGATACGCAGTATTTT.

This sequence joins TRBV6-1 and TRBJ1-2; 7 positions match TRBD1. This CDR3 contains 17 residues. The V segment lost 3 bases and the J segment 4 bases; nucleotides outside the gene matches: 14. Germline loops: CDR1 MNHNS, CDR2 SASEGT. CDR3 amino acids: CASSDVGQTSLVYGYTF. The CDR3 region has the DNA TGTGCCAGCAGTGACGTGGGACAGACATCCCTAGTCTATGGCTACACCTTC.

The genes are TRBV28 and TRBJ2-7; 7 nucleotides match TRBD2. From germline, CDR1 is MDHEN and CDR2 SYDVKM. Germline trimming cut 2 bases from V and 12 bases from J; bases unmatched to any gene: 13. This CDR3 contains 14 residues. Written as DNA, the CDR3 is TGTGCCAGCAGTTTAGTTACCCAGCGGGGTGACGCGTACTTC. It yields the protein CASSLVTQRGDAYF.

The CDR3 bases are TGTGCCAGCAGCCAAGACAGGTTTCGAAATTCACCCCTCCACTTT. It yields the protein CASSQDRFRNSPLHF. This chain joins TRBV14 and TRBJ1-6; D gene uncertain. This CDR3 has 15 residues. V was pared by 0 bases and J by 7 bases, with 10 bases between. Germline loops: CDR1 SGHDN, CDR2 FVKESK.

J is TRBJ2-1 and V is TRBV5-1, with 11 bases aligning to TRBD2. The V gene end was trimmed by 3 bases and the J gene end by 5 bases; junction bases not matched to a gene: 4. Germline CDR1 and CDR2: SGHRS and YFSETQ. CDR3 length: 15 residues. The CDR3 DNA reads TGCGCCAGCAGCTACGGGACTAGCGGTAACAATGAGCAGTTCTTC. It specifies CASSYGTSGNNEQFF.

The V gene is TRBV2, the J gene TRBJ2-7; 8 bases agree with TRBD2. Germline V gives CDR1 SNHLY, CDR2 FYNNEI. The length of the CDR3 is 15 residues. Trimming cost V 2 bases and J 6 bases; bases outside gene matches: 9. The CDR3, as DNA: TGTGCCAGCAGTGAAACCAGGGGCGGGGGGCTCGAGCAGTACTTC. This sequence encodes CASSETRGGGLEQYF.

The V and J genes are TRBV25-1 and TRBJ2-2; D gene unclear. V gave up 1 base and J gave up 6 bases, with 12 bases separating them. Germline V gene sequence: CDR1 MGHDK, CDR2 SYGVNS. The CDR3 runs to 15 residues. CDR3 sequence: CASSESSRVPGELFF. CDR3 nucleotides: TGTGCCAGCAGTGAATCATCCCGGGTTCCCGGGGAGCTGTTTTTT.

This clone was seen a single time. This chain joins TRBV19 and TRBJ1-2; 7 bases agree with TRBD1. Trimming removed 10 bases from V and 2 bases from J; junction bases left unmatched: 7. The length of the CDR3 is 13 residues. Germline V gene sequence: CDR1 LNHDA, CDR2 SQIVND (reference sequence). CDR3 sequence (DNA): TGTGCCACCAGACGGGACAGCAACTATGGCTACACCTTC. This encodes CATRRDSNYGYTF. Complete variable domain (other parts from reference TRBV19 and TRBJ1-2): DGGITQSPKYLFRKEGQNVTLSCEQNLNHDAMYWYRQDPGQGLRLIYYSQIVNDFQKGDIAEGYSVSREKKESFPLTVTSAQKNPTAFYLCATRRDSNYGYTFGSGTRLTVV.

The J gene is TRBJ2-3, the V gene TRBV24-1; a possible D gene is TRBD1 (6 bases). Per germline, CDR1 KGHDR and CDR2 SFDVKD. Trimming shortened V by 2 bases and J by 8 bases, and 7 bases separated the two germline ends. CDR3 length equals 12 residues. CDR3 loop: CATSDWGRTQYF. The CDR3 nucleotides are TGTGCCACCAGTGATTGGGGGCGTACGCAGTATTTT.

The rearrangement uses TRBV9 and TRBJ2-5, with 8 nucleotides matching TRBD2. The CDR3 is 15 amino acids. Germline-derived CDR1 and CDR2 are SGDLS and YYNGEE. The ends lost 0 bases at V and 2 bases at J; junction bases unmatched: 3. CDR3 in DNA: TGTGCCAGCAGCGTAGGCGGGGGGAGGCAAGAGACCCAGTACTTC. Protein product: CASSVGGGRQETQYF.

The table lists this clone with a count of one. The chain carries TRBV6-2 or TRBV6-3 and TRBJ2-5; 12 nucleotides agree with TRBD2. This CDR3 spans 19 amino acids. V lost 4 bases to trimming and J lost 5 bases; unmatched junction nucleotides: 17. Germline values: CDR1 MNHEY, CDR2 SVGEGT. The CDR3 loop is CASSFPPRLAGVGKETQYF. In DNA, the CDR3 is TGTGCCAGCAGTTTCCCACCTAGACTAGCGGGAGTCGGTAAGGAGACCCAGTACTTC.

This clone was recorded only once. This chain joins TRBV9 and TRBJ2-5, with TRBD2 matching over 8 bases. V gave up 0 bases and J gave up 4 bases; unmatched junction bases: 5. The CDR3 loop spans 15 amino acids. Germline loops: CDR1 SGDLS, CDR2 YYNGEE. This chain's CDR3 is CASSVDGSGGETQYF. In nucleotides, the CDR3 is TGTGCCAGCAGCGTAGACGGGAGCGGGGGAGAGACCCAGTACTTC.

The sample holds a few counts of this clone. The V and J genes are TRBV12-3 or TRBV12-4 and TRBJ2-5; maybe TRBD2 (5 bases). With 3 bases removed from V and 3 bases from J, the gap between germline ends came to 8 bases. This CDR3 spans 13 amino acids. The CDR3 here is CASSFRDEETQYF. The CDR3 DNA is TGTGCCAGCAGTTTTCGGGATGAAGAGACCCAGTACTTC.

The chain couples TRBV2 to TRBJ2-3; possible D gene TRBD1, 6 bases. Between the trimmed V and J ends, which lost 9 bases and 0 bases, there was a span of 13 bases. In germline, CDR1 is SNHLY, CDR2 FYNNEI. There are 14 residues in the CDR3. As DNA, the CDR3 is TGTGCCAGAACCGGGACAACTAGCACAGATACGCAGTATTTT. Protein: CARTGTTSTDTQYF.

This clone has only one observation. The chain uses TRBV11-3 and TRBJ2-6; D is undetermined. From germline, CDR1 is SGHNT and CDR2 YENEEA. This CDR3 has 16 residues. V was clipped by 2 bases and J by 0 bases, with 8 bases between them. The CDR3 reads CASSLSGRSGANVLTF. In DNA form, the CDR3 reads TGTGCCAGCAGCTTATCTGGGCGCTCTGGGGCCAACGTCCTGACTTTC.

The rearrangement links TRBV5-4 to TRBJ2-1, with 11 bases matching TRBD2. The CDR3 runs 17 residues. The J segment lost 8 bases and the V segment lost 3 bases, leaving 13 bases of the junction unmatched. The germline V gene encodes CDR1 SGHNT and CDR2 YYREEE (reference sequence). The CDR3 spells CASSSLAGGPDLDEQFF. The CDR3 region has the DNA TGTGCCAGCAGCTCCTTAGCGGGAGGGCCAGATCTCGATGAGCAGTTCTTC.